A single sample is the source of the 27 T cell receptor beta chains below, sequenced in a study of OX40 agonist ivuxolimab in advanced cancers. Sequencing used immunoSEQ multiplex PCR; TCRdb keeps in-frame clones, though not all of them. There are nearly 85,000 clones in the sample; about 86% occur only once, and roughly 2.1% lies in the top ten. Specimen: CD4+ or CD8+ T cells sorted from blood, collected in a trial of the OX40 agonist ivuxolimab. Receptors were obtained from an adult with an advanced solid tumor such as melanoma, head and neck, liver or kidney cancer.

This chain uses TRBV5-4 with TRBJ1-3, with D perhaps TRBD1 (5 bases). The CDR3 covers 16 residues. In germline, CDR1 is SGHNT, CDR2 YYREEE (reference sequence). Trimming took 5 bases from V and 0 from J, leaving 15 bases between them. CDR3 nucleotide sequence: TGTGCCAGCAGTCGAGATGGGACGGCCTCTGGAAACACCATATATTTT. Its protein product is CASSRDGTASGNTIYF.

The chain carries TRBV6-1 and TRBJ1-5, with 7 bases matching TRBD1. The CDR3 length is 15 residues. V lost 7 bases, J lost 5 bases, and 11 bases stayed unmatched. CDR1 MNHNS and CDR2 SASEGT come from the germline V gene. Written as DNA, the CDR3 is TGTGCCAGCACAAATGGGGGACAGCCCTATCAGCCCCAGCATTTT. Its protein is CASTNGGQPYQPQHF.

The gene calls are TRBV7-6 and TRBJ1-2, with 8 nucleotides matching TRBD1. The trim removed 6 bases at V and 8 bases at J, leaving 14 bases unmatched. Germline CDR1 SGHVS, CDR2 FNYEAQ. CDR3 size: 15 residues. CDR3 protein: CASRLRTGGLEGYTF. The CDR3, as DNA: TGTGCCAGCAGGCTAAGAACAGGGGGGCTTGAAGGCTACACCTTC.

V is TRBV20-1 and J is TRBJ2-7; 7 bases fit TRBD1. This CDR3 contains 10 residues. Germline assignment: CDR1 DFQATT and CDR2 SNEGSKA (reference sequence). V lost 5 bases, J lost 10 bases, and 5 bases stayed unmatched. CDR3 DNA sequence: TGCAGTGCTGACGGGACAGAACAGTACTTC. Residues: CSADGTEQYF.

This rearrangement joins TRBV5-8 to TRBJ2-1; D is ambiguous. Germline values: CDR1 SGHTS, CDR2 YDEGEE. Trimming removed 0 bases at V and 7 bases at J, with 20 bases between. The CDR3 is 17 amino acids. The CDR3 loop reads CASSLALSPGAKNEQFF. Written as DNA, the CDR3 is TGTGCCAGCAGCTTGGCTCTTTCACCGGGCGCGAAGAATGAGCAGTTCTTC. Looking up the rest from reference TRBV5-8 and TRBJ2-1 gives the full variable domain: EAGVTQSPTHLIKTRGQQATLRCSPISGHTSVYWYQQALGLGLQFLLWYDEGEERNRGNFPPRFSGRQFPNYSSELNVNALELEDSALYLCASSLALSPGAKNEQFFGPGTRLTVL.

The chain joins TRBV5-4 to TRBJ2-5; 9 bases match TRBD2. Germline assignment: CDR1 SGHNT and CDR2 YYREEE (reference sequence). CDR3 length: 14 amino acids. J gave up 3 bases and V 1 base, and 1 base lay outside the gene matches. Here the CDR3 DNA reads TGTGCCAGCAGCTTGAGACTAGCGGAAGAGACCCAGTACTTC. This gives the protein CASSLRLAEETQYF.

The CDR3 loop is CASRSGVASYNEQFF. In DNA, the CDR3 is TGTGCCAGCAGAAGCGGGGTTGCCTCCTACAATGAGCAGTTCTTC. The rearrangement links TRBV7-2 to TRBJ2-1; 7 bases agree with TRBD2. Germline values: CDR1 SGHTA, CDR2 FQGNSA. CDR3 length equals 15 residues. Unmatched junction bases numbered 5, after V lost 6 bases and J lost 0 bases.

The gene calls are TRBV6-1 and TRBJ2-5, with 12 bases matching TRBD1. The CDR3 is 15 residues long. CDR1 MNHNS and CDR2 SASEGT come from the germline V gene. Trimming took 3 bases from V and 5 from J; bases not matched to a gene: 4. CDR3 in amino acids: CASSEGTGGRETQYF. Written as DNA, the CDR3 is TGTGCCAGCAGTGAGGGGACAGGGGGCAGGGAGACCCAGTACTTC.

The rearrangement links TRBV29-1 to TRBJ1-1, with 9 nucleotides matching TRBD1. CDR1 and CDR2 (germline): SQVTM, ANQGSEA. CDR3 size: 13 residues. The V and J ends lost 6 bases and 5 bases, in that order; junction bases with no gene match: 7. The CDR3, as DNA: TGCAGCGTACGGACAGGGGAACGAACTGAAGCTTTCTTT. Residues: CSVRTGERTEAFF.

This chain uses TRBV2 with TRBJ2-5, with 9 bases matching TRBD2. In germline, CDR1 is SNHLY, CDR2 FYNNEI. With 4 bases clipped from V and 3 bases from J, the junction kept 3 bases outside the gene matches. The CDR3 contains 14 residues. The CDR3 DNA sequence: TGTGCCAGCAGTGCTAGCGGGGCCAAAGAGACCCAGTACTTC. Encoded protein: CASSASGAKETQYF.

V and J are TRBV10-3 and TRBJ2-3, with D possibly being TRBD1 or TRBD2 (5 bases each). Between the trimmed V and J ends, which lost 2 bases and 2 bases, there was a span of 8 bases. This CDR3 has 14 amino acids. The germline CDR1 and CDR2 sequences are ENHRY and SYGVKD. In DNA form, the CDR3 reads TGTGCCATCAGTGAGGGGGACCTCACAGATACGCAGTATTTT. As protein: CAISEGDLTDTQYF.

The rearrangement joins TRBV15 to TRBJ1-5; D gene ambiguous. CDR3 length equals 11 residues. Germline V lookup: CDR1 LNHNV, CDR2 YYDKDF (reference sequence). Deletions cut 0 bases from V and 11 bases from J, with 5 bases between. CDR3 nucleotides: TGTGCCACCAGCAGAGATAGCGCCCAGCATTTT. Protein: CATSRDSAQHF.

The chain recombines TRBV7-3 with TRBJ1-1; D ambiguous. From germline, CDR1 is SGHTA and CDR2 FQGTGA. This CDR3 has 13 residues. V was cut by 5 bases and J by 3 bases, with 10 bases left in between. This chain's CDR3 is CASSVSGDTEAFF. In DNA, the CDR3 is TGTGCCAGCAGCGTCAGTGGTGACACTGAAGCTTTCTTT.

The chain combines TRBV11-2 with TRBJ1-4, with 7 bases identical to TRBD1. V was clipped by 5 bases and J by 7 bases; unmatched bases: 10. The CDR3 sequence is 15 residues long. CDR1 is SGHAT and CDR2 is FQNNGV in the germline V gene. The CDR3 loop reads CASSDARQGGEKLFF. The CDR3 DNA reads TGTGCCAGCAGCGACGCCCGACAGGGTGGTGAAAAACTGTTTTTT.

The chain is built from TRBV7-9 and TRBJ2-3, with 7 bases that match TRBD1. This CDR3 contains 16 residues. V shed 1 base and J 1 base; nucleotides not matched to a gene: 5. Germline values: CDR1 SEHNR, CDR2 FQNEAQ (reference sequence). Here the CDR3 DNA reads TGTGCCAGCAGCTTAGTTCAGGGGGTTGGCACAGATACGCAGTATTTT. Protein sequence: CASSLVQGVGTDTQYF.

The rearrangement links TRBV25-1 to TRBJ2-1; maybe TRBD1 (6 bases). V was shortened by 3 bases and J by 6 bases, with 18 bases between the two germline ends. Germline V gives CDR1 MGHDK, CDR2 SYGVNS. The CDR3 extends over 16 amino acids. The CDR3: CASSDPAGVQVNEQFF. DNA of the CDR3: TGTGCCAGCAGTGACCCGGCAGGGGTTCAGGTCAATGAGCAGTTCTTC.

This clone was found a few times. This chain connects TRBV27 to TRBJ2-7, with a possible D match to TRBD2 (6 bases). The V end lost 8 bases, the J end lost 5 bases, and 19 bases lay between the germline ends. From germline, CDR1 is MNHEY and CDR2 SMNVEV (reference sequence). The CDR3 has 14 residues. The CDR3 bases are TGTGCCAGCCGCTCCCTTCCGACTAGTGACGAGCAGTACTTC. It codes for CASRSLPTSDEQYF.

The chain carries TRBV5-3 and TRBJ1-1; 8 bases match TRBD1. TRBV5-3 is identified as an open reading frame with a role that is uncertain. This CDR3 is built from 14 residues. V shed 0 bases and J 3 bases; nucleotides not matched to a gene: 1. CDR3 protein: CARSLGTGYTEAFF. CDR3 bases: TGTGCCAGAAGCTTGGGGACAGGGTACACTGAAGCTTTCTTT.

The chain uses TRBV29-1 and TRBJ1-4; TRBD1 might be the D (6 bases). The V gene's germline CDR1 is SQVTM and CDR2 ANQGSEA. Trimming removed 6 bases at V and 4 bases at J, with 12 bases between. The CDR3 sequence is 13 residues long. The DNA for the CDR3 is TGCAGCGTGAAAGGGGGTGGTAATGAAAAACTGTTTTTT. Translating gives CSVKGGGNEKLFF.

J is TRBJ2-2 and V is TRBV5-8; no clear D gene. This CDR3 comprises 14 residues. Trimming pared 0 bases from V and 5 bases from J, leaving 8 bases between. The V gene's germline CDR1 is SGHTS and CDR2 YDEGEE. CDR3 in amino acids: CASSLAVLTGELFF. In DNA, the CDR3 is TGTGCCAGCAGCTTGGCGGTCCTTACCGGGGAGCTGTTTTTT. The complete variable domain, with remaining parts taken from reference TRBV5-8 and TRBJ2-2, reads EAGVTQSPTHLIKTRGQQATLRCSPISGHTSVYWYQQALGLGLQFLLWYDEGEERNRGNFPPRFSGRQFPNYSSELNVNALELEDSALYLCASSLAVLTGELFFGEGSRLTVL.

The chain carries TRBV7-3 and TRBJ2-1; the match to TRBD2 covers 14 bases. The V segment lost 0 bases and the J segment 13 bases; nucleotides outside the gene matches: 2. Germline lookup yields CDR1 SGHTA and CDR2 FQGTGA. There are 14 residues in the CDR3. As DNA, the CDR3 is TGTGCCAGCAGCTTAACCGGGACTAGCGGGGGCCAGTTCTTC. The encoded protein is CASSLTGTSGGQFF.

This sequence joins TRBV9 and TRBJ1-2; D unresolved. Germline V gives CDR1 SGDLS, CDR2 YYNGEE. The CDR3 is 11 residues long. The V and J ends lost 3 bases and 6 bases respectively, with 6 bases between them. CDR3 nucleotides: TGTGCCAGCAGCGCTCGCGATGGCTACACCTTC. It is translated as CASSARDGYTF.

This clone was seen just once. The chain recombines TRBV5-1 with TRBJ2-5; 12 bases agree with TRBD1. Germline CDR1 is SGHRS and CDR2 is YFSETQ. J was trimmed by 4 bases and V by 3 bases; bases with no gene match: 4. CDR3 length: 15 amino acids. The CDR3 reads CASSWGTGGAETQYF. The CDR3 nucleotides are TGCGCCAGCAGCTGGGGGACAGGGGGCGCAGAGACCCAGTACTTC.

This chain links TRBV14 with TRBJ2-7, with TRBD1 matching over 9 bases. This CDR3 contains 14 residues. Germline V gene lookup returns CDR1 SGHDN and CDR2 FVKESK. The trim removed 4 bases at V and 4 bases at J, leaving 5 bases unmatched. The CDR3 nucleotides are TGTGCCAGCAGCCGGACAGGGGCCTTTTACGAGCAGTACTTC. It codes for CASSRTGAFYEQYF.

This chain uses TRBV5-4 with TRBJ1-5; weak D call: TRBD1 (6 bases). CDR1 and CDR2 from the germline V gene are SGHNT and YYREEE (reference sequence). The CDR3 length is 14 residues. V lost 4 bases and J 5 bases, leaving 13 bases between the germline ends. CDR3 in DNA: TGTGCCAGCAGCAAGTGGGGGCAGGATCAGCCCCAGCATTTT. Residues: CASSKWGQDQPQHF.

The chain combines TRBV5-1 with TRBJ2-5; D perhaps matches TRBD2 (7 bases). Trimming shortened V by 2 bases and J by 1 base, and 9 bases separated the two germline ends. Germline CDR1 is SGHRS and CDR2 is YFSETQ. The CDR3 totals 14 residues. This CDR3 reads CASSFGGLQETQYF. The CDR3 region has the DNA TGCGCCAGCAGCTTCGGGGGGCTCCAAGAGACCCAGTACTTC.

The chain recombines TRBV28 with TRBJ1-5; D uncertain. The CDR3 extends over 12 amino acids. Germline values: CDR1 MDHEN, CDR2 SYDVKM. The CDR3, as DNA: TGTGCAAGCCTCCGGGTCAATCAGCCCCAGCATTTT. Protein sequence: CASLRVNQPQHF.